These 16 T cell receptor beta chains were all obtained from the same sample, sequenced in a study of T cell responses to AZD1222 COVID-19 vaccine. Clones were read by immunoSEQ multiplex PCR, and TCRdb kept only the in-frame ones, dropping some. The table includes over 65,000 clones, under 95% detected once. The sample consisted of peripheral blood, taken on day 0 of MenACWY control vaccination. These TCRs come from an adult in good health.

The rearrangement joins TRBV9 to TRBJ1-6; D unresolved. V lost 7 bases, J lost 8 bases, and 13 bases lay in between. This CDR3 has 13 amino acids. The V gene's germline CDR1 is SGDLS and CDR2 YYNGEE. CDR3 in DNA: TGTGCCAGCGCTGTCGGGGTCCATTCACCCCTCCACTTT. Its translation is CASAVGVHSPLHF.

This sequence joins TRBV6-2 or TRBV6-3 and TRBJ2-2; no clear D. V lost 3 bases to trimming and J lost 0 bases, with 5 bases between them. Germline-derived CDR1 and CDR2 are MNHEY and SVGEGT. The CDR3 runs to 14 residues. CDR3 amino acids: CASSYAANTGELFF. CDR3 nucleotide sequence: TGTGCCAGCAGTTATGCAGCGAACACCGGGGAGCTGTTTTTT.

This chain links TRBV5-1 with TRBJ2-3, with D unresolved. The CDR3 totals 14 residues. Trimming shortened V by 0 bases and J by 1 base, and 6 bases separated the two germline ends. Germline-derived CDR1 and CDR2 are SGHRS and YFSETQ. The CDR3 region has the DNA TGCGCCAGCAGCTTGGAGCCAGGCACAGATACGCAGTATTTT. This encodes CASSLEPGTDTQYF.

V gene TRBV19 combines with J gene TRBJ2-7; TRBD2 agrees at 7 bases. CDR3 length: 13 amino acids. Trimming cost V 4 bases and J 1 base; bases outside gene matches: 1. The germline gives CDR1 LNHDA, CDR2 SQIVND (reference sequence). The CDR3 spells CASSRGGSYEQYF. In DNA form, the CDR3 reads TGTGCCAGTAGTAGGGGGGGTTCCTACGAGCAGTACTTC. Combining the CDR3 with reference TRBV19 and TRBJ2-7 gives the whole variable domain DGGITQSPKYLFRKEGQNVTLSCEQNLNHDAMYWYRQDPGQGLRLIYYSQIVNDFQKGDIAEGYSVSREKKESFPLTVTSAQKNPTAFYLCASSRGGSYEQYFGPGTRLTVT.

The chain links TRBV6-2 or TRBV6-3 to TRBJ2-5; D possibly corresponds to TRBD2 (5 bases). The CDR3 covers 15 residues. The ends were cut back, 2 bases at V and 9 bases at J, with 19 bases in the middle. Germline CDR1 is MNHEY and CDR2 is SVGEGT. This CDR3 reads CASSYGSSPLGAQYF. The CDR3 DNA reads as TGTGCCAGCAGTTACGGTTCTTCACCCTTGGGAGCCCAGTACTTC.

The chain has TRBV6-5 and TRBJ1-3, with TRBD1 matching 10 bases. Germline assignment: CDR1 MNHEY and CDR2 SVGAGI. This CDR3 is built from 15 residues. The J segment lost 2 bases and the V segment lost 7 bases, leaving 5 bases of the junction unmatched. For the CDR3, the DNA is TGTGCCAGCACGGGACAGGGGTTCGCTGGAAACACCATATATTTT. Its translation: CASTGQGFAGNTIYF.

The chain couples TRBV7-2 to TRBJ1-2, with a tentative D call TRBD1 (6 bases). Trimming cost V 3 bases and J 7 bases, with 24 bases left between them. The CDR3 has 17 residues. Per germline, CDR1 SGHTA and CDR2 FQGNSA. The CDR3 spells CASSFYKLLQGPGGYTF. CDR3 nucleotide sequence: TGTGCCAGCAGCTTCTATAAGCTGCTTCAGGGGCCCGGTGGCTACACCTTC.

V usage is TRBV11-2 and J usage is TRBJ2-3; D gene uncertain. The CDR3 covers 14 residues. The V gene lost 1 base and the J gene lost 9 bases, with 14 bases spanning the gap. Per the germline V gene, CDR1 is SGHAT and CDR2 is FQNNGV. The CDR3 spells CASSLVVGTQTQYF. In nucleotides, the CDR3 is TGTGCCAGCAGCTTAGTTGTCGGAACACAGACGCAGTATTTT.

V gene TRBV28 combines with J gene TRBJ2-7, with 9 bases aligning to TRBD2. J gave up 3 bases and V 4 bases, and 13 bases lay outside the gene matches. CDR3 length equals 17 residues. CDR1 and CDR2 (germline): MDHEN, SYDVKM. CDR3 sequence: CASSYARGGRVSYEQYF. CDR3 nucleotide sequence: TGTGCCAGCAGTTACGCCCGGGGCGGGAGGGTAAGCTACGAGCAGTACTTC.

The J gene is TRBJ1-5, the V gene TRBV6-6, with 7 bases that match TRBD1. V shed 8 bases and J 6 bases; nucleotides not matched to a gene: 13. Germline loops: CDR1 MNHNY, CDR2 SVGAGI (reference sequence). This CDR3 region has 15 residues. CDR3 DNA: TGTGCCAGCCTTCGAGGGGGCAATTCTCGTCAGCCCCAGCATTTT. This encodes CASLRGGNSRQPQHF.

This sequence joins TRBV19 and TRBJ2-3; D possibly corresponds to TRBD1 (6 bases). V was trimmed by 9 bases and J by 2 bases, leaving 18 bases between them. Looked up from germline, CDR1 is LNHDA and CDR2 is SQIVND (reference sequence). This CDR3 spans 15 amino acids. CDR3 residues: CASKEVGASTDTQYF. The CDR3 DNA is TGTGCCAGCAAGGAGGTGGGGGCTTCCACAGATACGCAGTATTTT.

V and J are TRBV4-3 and TRBJ2-4; D ambiguous. The germline CDR1 and CDR2 sequences are LGHNA and YSLEER. This CDR3 has 17 amino acids. V lost 0 bases to trimming and J lost 2 bases, with 14 bases between them. CDR3 in DNA: TGCGCCAGCAGCCAAGATAGAGCCCACCCAACCAAAAACATTCAGTACTTC. This encodes CASSQDRAHPTKNIQYF.

The chain combines TRBV6-2 or TRBV6-3 with TRBJ1-6; D possibly corresponds to TRBD1 (6 bases). CDR1 is MNHEY and CDR2 is SVGEGT in the germline V gene. V lost 5 bases and J 9 bases, leaving 14 bases between the germline ends. CDR3 length: 14 amino acids. The CDR3 region has the DNA TGTGCCAGCAGTCCCGACAGGCGGGTTTCACCCCTCCACTTT. This codes for CASSPDRRVSPLHF.

The chain has TRBV28 and TRBJ2-7, with TRBD1 matching over 9 bases. V dropped 5 bases and J dropped 3; count of bases not matched to a gene: 5. The CDR3 is made up of 14 amino acids. Germline CDR1 MDHEN, CDR2 SYDVKM. CDR3 sequence reads: CASSLRTGVYEQYF. The CDR3 DNA sequence: TGTGCCAGCAGTCTCAGGACAGGGGTCTACGAGCAGTACTTC. Full variable domain (outside the CDR3, taken from reference TRBV28 and TRBJ2-7): DVKVTQSSRYLVKRTGEKVFLECVQDMDHENMFWYRQDPGLGLRLIYFSYDVKMKEKGDIPEGYSVSREKKERFSLILESASTNQTSMYLCASSLRTGVYEQYFGPGTRLTVT.

The CDR3 is CASSYLARDTDTQYF. CDR3 sequence (DNA): TGTGCCAGCAGTTACCTAGCGCGGGACACAGATACGCAGTATTTT. This rearrangement joins TRBV6-5 to TRBJ2-3; a possible D gene is TRBD2 (6 bases). Germline V gene sequence: CDR1 MNHEY, CDR2 SVGAGI. This CDR3 region has 15 residues. V lost 2 bases and J 2 bases, leaving 11 bases between the germline ends.

The chain has TRBV2 and TRBJ1-2; 8 bases align to TRBD1. Germline V gene sequence: CDR1 SNHLY, CDR2 FYNNEI. V shed 6 bases, J shed 5 bases, and the junction held 8 bases outside the gene matches. CDR3 length: 14 residues. CDR3 residues: CASSQDRADYGYTF. CDR3 in DNA: TGTGCCAGCAGCCAGGACAGGGCGGATTATGGCTACACCTTC.